One and the same sample provided the 11 T cell receptor beta chains below, sequenced in a study of T cell changes during pregnancy in multiple sclerosis. TCRdb keeps only in-frame clones here, not all; method: immunoSEQ multiplex PCR. The sample carries approximately 97,000 clones, roughly 89% recorded once. Here the sequenced sample was peripheral blood, taken after pregnancy. Receptors originate from a female donor in good health, enrolled as a control in a pregnancy study.

The V call is TRBV7-8, the J call TRBJ1-1; a possible D gene is TRBD1 (5 bases). The germline CDR1 and CDR2 sequences are SGHVS and FQNEAQ. CDR3 length: 17 amino acids. V was trimmed by 5 bases and J by 4 bases, leaving 23 bases between them. This chain's CDR3 is CASSPRVLRAGVTEAFF. The CDR3 DNA follows: TGTGCCAGCAGCCCCAGAGTTCTACGGGCGGGGGTCACTGAAGCTTTCTTT. Looking up the rest from reference TRBV7-8 and TRBJ1-1 gives the full variable domain: GAGVSQSPRYKVAKRGQDVALRCDPISGHVSLFWYQQALGQGPEFLTYFQNEAQLDKSGLPSDRFFAERPEGSVSTLKIQRTQQEDSAVYLCASSPRVLRAGVTEAFFGQGTRLTVV.

The chain links TRBV9 to TRBJ1-2; no reliable D call. V was pared by 0 bases and J by 2 bases, with 11 bases between. Germline lookup yields CDR1 SGDLS and CDR2 YYNGEE. This CDR3 is 15 amino acids long. CDR3 in DNA: TGTGCCAGCAGCGTAGAACAGACCTTAAACTATGGCTACACCTTC. Translating it yields CASSVEQTLNYGYTF.

The chain carries TRBV5-1 and TRBJ2-7, with 7 bases lining up with TRBD2. Germline CDR1 SGHRS, CDR2 YFSETQ. The CDR3 runs to 15 residues. Unmatched junction bases numbered 7, after V lost 0 bases and J lost 4 bases. The CDR3 here is CASSLARGVPYEQYF. The CDR3 DNA follows: TGCGCCAGCAGCTTGGCCCGGGGGGTCCCTTACGAGCAGTACTTC.

V is TRBV18 and J is TRBJ1-4; possibly TRBD1 for D (6 bases). V lost 3 bases, J lost 5 bases, and 7 bases lay in between. The CDR3 sequence is 13 residues long. Germline lookup yields CDR1 KGHSH and CDR2 LQKENI. The CDR3 DNA reads as TGTGCCAGCTCACCCGACAGGAATGAAAAACTGTTTTTT. Protein: CASSPDRNEKLFF.

The V gene is TRBV11-2, the J gene TRBJ1-2, with a tentative D call TRBD1 (6 bases). The V gene lost 4 bases and the J gene lost 8 bases, with 17 bases spanning the gap. From germline, CDR1 is SGHAT and CDR2 FQNNGV. CDR3 length: 14 amino acids. CDR3 amino acids: CASSSQAGGKGYTF. The CDR3 DNA sequence: TGTGCCAGCAGCTCTCAGGCGGGGGGCAAGGGCTACACCTTC.

This chain connects TRBV4-2 to TRBJ2-7; TRBD1 agrees at 7 bases. The CDR3 runs to 14 residues. CDR1 and CDR2 (germline): LGHNA, YNFKEQ. The V segment lost 2 bases and the J segment 4 bases; nucleotides outside the gene matches: 5. CDR3 sequence reads: CASSQSTGSYEQYF. CDR3 sequence (DNA): TGTGCCAGCAGCCAATCGACAGGGTCTTACGAGCAGTACTTC.

CDR3 coding DNA: TGTGCCAGCAGCGTAGAGGGGACAGGTACCATCTATGGCTACACCTTC. Its protein is CASSVEGTGTIYGYTF. The chain is built from TRBV9 and TRBJ1-2; 8 bases map to TRBD1. This CDR3 has 16 residues. V shed 0 bases and J 4 bases; nucleotides not matched to a gene: 8. CDR1 is SGDLS and CDR2 is YYNGEE in the germline V gene.

The V and J genes are TRBV10-3 and TRBJ1-1; tentatively, D is TRBD1 (5 bases). The CDR3 has 13 amino acids. The germline V and J ends were trimmed by 5 bases and 3 bases, with 10 bases remaining between them. In germline, CDR1 is ENHRY, CDR2 SYGVKD. The DNA for the CDR3 is TGTGCCATCAGTTTACAGGAGTACACTGAAGCTTTCTTT. The encoded protein is CAISLQEYTEAFF.

The chain recombines TRBV6-6 with TRBJ2-7; 8 bases are shared with TRBD1. The junction had 10 bases not matched to a gene; V was cut back by 5 bases and J by 7 bases. Germline assignment: CDR1 MNHNY and CDR2 SVGAGI (reference sequence). There are 14 residues in the CDR3. CDR3 protein: CASSRTGNPLEQYF. The DNA for the CDR3 is TGTGCCAGCAGTCGGACAGGGAACCCCCTAGAGCAGTACTTC.

In this sample, this clone turned up a few times. The rearrangement uses TRBV10-2 and TRBJ1-4, with a possible D match to TRBD1 (5 bases). The germline V gene encodes CDR1 WSHSY and CDR2 SAAADI. The CDR3 sequence is 14 residues long. V dropped 10 bases and J dropped 6 bases, with 18 bases sitting between them. This chain's CDR3 is CATTGWGRDEKLFF. The CDR3 DNA reads TGCGCCACCACCGGTTGGGGCCGGGATGAAAAACTGTTTTTT.

The chain has TRBV27 and TRBJ1-1; the D gene is possibly TRBD1 (6 bases). Germline V gene sequence: CDR1 MNHEY, CDR2 SMNVEV (reference sequence). The CDR3 consists of 15 residues. Trimming pared 6 bases from V and 1 base from J, leaving 15 bases between. The CDR3 region has the DNA TGTGCCAGCAGGGGACCCGGACAGAGGAACACTGAAGCTTTCTTT. Translation gives CASRGPGQRNTEAFF.